The 22 T cell receptor beta chains reported below all come from one sample, sequenced in a study of CD8 T cells in Susac syndrome. Random hexamers primed reverse transcription of roughly 0.45 to 1 ug RNA. Via MiXCR, TCRdb re-called the immunoSEQ multiplex PCR reads, giving one row per CDR3 protein. The sample yields about 190,000 distinct CDR3 sequences, roughly 95% seen once. The material sequenced was CD4+ T cells from PBMCs. The receptors here all came from a human donor with Susac syndrome.

V gene TRBV29-1 combines with J gene TRBJ1-1, with D perhaps matching TRBD1 (5 bases). CDR3 length equals 11 residues. The V gene's germline CDR1 is SQVTM and CDR2 ANQGSEA. Trimming removed 4 bases from V and 12 bases from J, with 15 bases in between. The CDR3 DNA sequence: TGCAGCGTTGGTGAGGGGAGATCAACTTTCTTT. This codes for CSVGEGRSTFF.

V usage is TRBV29-1 and J usage is TRBJ1-1; no clear D gene. Germline assignment: CDR1 SQVTM and CDR2 ANQGSEA. Trimming stripped 5 bases from V and 1 base from J, with 11 bases between. The CDR3 contains 13 residues. CDR3 bases: TGCAGCGTTCAGAAGACGGAGAACACTGAAGCTTTCTTT. It translates to CSVQKTENTEAFF.

The gene calls are TRBV7-2 and TRBJ2-1, with TRBD2 identical over 13 bases. Looked up from germline, CDR1 is SGHTA and CDR2 is FQGNSA. CDR3 length: 15 amino acids. The V segment lost 5 bases and the J segment 2 bases; nucleotides outside the gene matches: 0. Written as DNA, the CDR3 is TGTGCCAGCAGCACTAGCGGGGGGGCCTACAATGAGCAGTTCTTC. Translating it yields CASSTSGGAYNEQFF.

As DNA, the CDR3 is TGTGCCAGCAGCGTAGGACAGGGGACCCAAGAGACCCAGTACTTC. Its protein is CASSVGQGTQETQYF. The V gene is TRBV9, the J gene TRBJ2-5; TRBD1 agrees at 8 bases. The V and J ends lost 0 bases and 1 base, in that order; junction bases with no gene match: 2. Germline values: CDR1 SGDLS, CDR2 YYNGEE. The CDR3 consists of 15 residues.

The gene calls are TRBV7-9 and TRBJ2-1; no firm D call. Deletions cut 8 bases from V and 0 bases from J, with 8 bases between. The CDR3 has 13 residues. Germline CDR1 and CDR2: SEHNR and FQNEAQ (reference sequence). CDR3: CASGRSSYNEQFF. CDR3 nucleotides: TGTGCCAGCGGTCGTAGCTCCTACAATGAGCAGTTCTTC.

The chain combines TRBV6-5 with TRBJ2-2; either TRBD1 or TRBD2 may supply D (5 bases each). V shed 8 bases and J shed 2 bases, with 9 bases lying between them. The CDR3 runs 13 residues. CDR1 is MNHEY, CDR2 SVGAGI, per germline. CDR3 in amino acids: CASEGTNTGELFF. The CDR3 nucleotides read TGTGCCAGCGAGGGGACCAACACCGGGGAGCTGTTTTTT.

CDR3 loop: CASSSRGGTYNEQFF. Here the CDR3 DNA reads TGTGCCAGCAGCAGTCGCGGGGGAACATACAATGAGCAGTTCTTC. J is TRBJ2-1 and V is TRBV5-4; 7 bases are shared with TRBD2. The CDR3 runs 15 residues. Germline assignment: CDR1 SGHNT and CDR2 YYREEE (reference sequence). V dropped 4 bases and J dropped 4; count of bases not matched to a gene: 8.

The chain is built from TRBV2 and TRBJ2-1; perhaps TRBD2 as D (5 bases). From germline, CDR1 is SNHLY and CDR2 FYNNEI. The CDR3 is 15 amino acids. Between the trimmed V and J ends, which lost 4 bases and 6 bases, there was a span of 16 bases. The chain's CDR3 is CASSGPTTLLNEQFF. In DNA form, the CDR3 reads TGTGCCAGCAGTGGACCGACTACCCTCCTCAATGAGCAGTTCTTC.

The chain links TRBV12-3 or TRBV12-4 to TRBJ2-7; a weak D match, TRBD2 (5 bases). The CDR3 has 14 residues. V lost 3 bases, J lost 3 bases, and 12 bases lay in between. The CDR3 sequence is CASSFLRGIYEQYF. CDR3 DNA: TGTGCCAGCAGTTTTCTACGGGGTATCTACGAGCAGTACTTC.

The chain employs TRBV20-1 and TRBJ1-4; D gene unclear. Per germline, CDR1 DFQATT and CDR2 SNEGSKA (reference sequence). CDR3 length equals 13 residues. Trimming removed 4 bases at V and 3 bases at J, with 9 bases between. This CDR3 is CSAKPGSNEKLFF. Written as DNA, the CDR3 is TGCAGTGCTAAGCCGGGGTCTAATGAAAAACTGTTTTTT.

J is TRBJ2-2 and V is TRBV5-1; 7 positions agree with TRBD1. This CDR3 has 16 amino acids. Germline values: CDR1 SGHRS, CDR2 YFSETQ. Trimming at V came to 0 bases and at J to 1 base, leaving 3 bases not matched to a gene. CDR3 amino acids: CASSLGTGGNTGELFF. The CDR3 DNA is TGCGCCAGCAGCTTGGGGACAGGAGGGAACACCGGGGAGCTGTTTTTT. Filled out from reference TRBV5-1 and TRBJ2-2, the complete variable domain reads KAGVTQTPRYLIKTRGQQVTLSCSPISGHRSVSWYQQTPGQGLQFLFEYFSETQRNKGNFPGRFSGRQFSNSRSEMNVSTLELGDSALYLCASSLGTGGNTGELFFGEGSRLTVL.

CDR3 region: CASSANSGDGSETQYF. The CDR3 DNA reads as TGTGCCAGCAGCGCGAACAGCGGGGACGGGTCAGAGACCCAGTACTTC. The rearrangement joins TRBV3-1 to TRBJ2-5; 7 bases map to TRBD2. This CDR3 is 16 amino acids long. V was pared by 5 bases and J by 4 bases, with 13 bases of the junction left unmatched. The germline V gene encodes CDR1 LGHDT and CDR2 YNNKEL (reference sequence).

The chain is built from TRBV12-3 or TRBV12-4 and TRBJ2-1; 10 bases map to TRBD1. After removal of 8 bases from V and 6 bases from J, the junction contained 10 bases not matched to a gene. The CDR3 length is 15 residues. The CDR3 DNA reads as TGTGCCAGCGGGTTTTCCGGGACAGGGGCCAATGAGCAGTTCTTC. This sequence encodes CASGFSGTGANEQFF.

This clonotype was seen just once. The chain has TRBV20-1 and TRBJ2-5; D perhaps matches TRBD2 (6 bases). V was shortened by 6 bases and J by 3 bases, with 14 bases between the two germline ends. This CDR3 spans 13 amino acids. In germline, CDR1 is DFQATT, CDR2 SNEGSKA (reference sequence). For the CDR3, the DNA is TGCAGTGCGTGGGACTCATCGGAAGAGACCCAGTACTTC. It codes for CSAWDSSEETQYF.

The CDR3 coding sequence is TGCAGTGCTCCCTGGAACGACTATGGCTACACCTTC. Encoded protein: CSAPWNDYGYTF. The rearrangement links TRBV20-1 to TRBJ1-2; no definite D call. CDR1 is DFQATT, CDR2 SNEGSKA, per germline (reference sequence). Trimming took 5 bases from V and 3 from J, leaving 10 bases between them. CDR3 length: 12 residues.

The rearrangement links TRBV20-1 to TRBJ2-1; 13 nucleotides align to TRBD2. This CDR3 comprises 15 residues. CDR1 and CDR2 (germline): DFQATT, SNEGSKA (reference sequence). V gave up 5 bases and J gave up 7 bases; unmatched junction bases: 8. CDR3 sequence reads: CSASSTSGGRNEQFF. The CDR3 DNA sequence: TGCAGTGCTTCCTCGACTAGCGGGGGGCGAAATGAGCAGTTCTTC.

This clonotype was seen just once. The V call is TRBV9, the J call TRBJ2-2, with 11 nucleotides matching TRBD1. This CDR3 has 17 amino acids. Per germline, CDR1 SGDLS and CDR2 YYNGEE. The V and J ends lost 3 bases and 1 base, in that order; junction bases with no gene match: 5. The CDR3 region has the DNA TGTGCCAGCAGCGATCGGACAGGGGGCCTGAACACCGGGGAGCTGTTTTTT. Protein product: CASSDRTGGLNTGELFF. Supplemented by reference TRBV9 and TRBJ2-2, the full variable domain reads DSGVTQTPKHLITATGQRVTLRCSPRSGDLSVYWYQQSLDQGLQFLIQYYNGEERAKGNILERFSAQQFPDLHSELNLSSLELGDSALYFCASSDRTGGLNTGELFFGEGSRLTVL.

The chain joins TRBV5-1 to TRBJ2-5, with D perhaps matching TRBD1 (7 bases). Looked up from germline, CDR1 is SGHRS and CDR2 is YFSETQ. V was shortened by 1 base and J by 6 bases, with 16 bases between the two germline ends. The CDR3 consists of 15 residues. CDR3 region: CASSLSRGVSKTQYF. The CDR3 DNA sequence: TGCGCCAGCAGCTTGTCCAGGGGGGTATCAAAGACCCAGTACTTC. Filled out from reference TRBV5-1 and TRBJ2-5, the complete variable domain reads KAGVTQTPRYLIKTRGQQVTLSCSPISGHRSVSWYQQTPGQGLQFLFEYFSETQRNKGNFPGRFSGRQFSNSRSEMNVSTLELGDSALYLCASSLSRGVSKTQYFGPGTRLLVL.

This clonotype was recorded once. The chain couples TRBV29-1 to TRBJ1-4, with D possibly being TRBD1 (5 bases). CDR1 is SQVTM, CDR2 ANQGSEA, per germline. The CDR3 contains 14 residues. Trimming cost V 4 bases and J 5 bases, with 14 bases left between them. CDR3 in amino acids: CSVAAGGGNEKLFF. CDR3 coding DNA: TGCAGCGTTGCCGCGGGGGGAGGAAATGAAAAACTGTTTTTT. The full variable domain, with the rest looked up from reference TRBV29-1 and TRBJ1-4, is SAVISQKPSRDICQRGTSLTIQCQVDSQVTMMFWYRQQPGQSLTLIATANQGSEATYESGFVIDKFPISRPNLTFSTLTVSNMSPEDSSIYLCSVAAGGGNEKLFFGSGTQLSVL.

The V call is TRBV12-3 or TRBV12-4, the J call TRBJ2-7, with D tentatively TRBD1 or TRBD2 (6 bases each). The CDR3 is 13 residues long. V lost 9 bases to trimming and J lost 4 bases, with 16 bases between them. This chain's CDR3 is CASKRGALYEQYF. CDR3 nucleotide sequence: TGTGCCAGTAAGAGGGGGGCCCTGTACGAGCAGTACTTC.

The V and J genes are TRBV6-5 and TRBJ2-7; 7 nucleotides agree with TRBD2. The CDR3 totals 15 residues. Per the germline V gene, CDR1 is MNHEY and CDR2 is SVGAGI. The ends lost 6 bases at V and 0 bases at J; junction bases unmatched: 8. The CDR3 nucleotides are TGTGCCAGCAGGGCAACTAGCGTACCCTCCTACGAGCAGTACTTC. It translates to CASRATSVPSYEQYF.

The V gene is TRBV9, the J gene TRBJ1-6; D call uncertain. The CDR3 is 16 residues long. The germline CDR1 and CDR2 sequences are SGDLS and YYNGEE. V was trimmed by 3 bases and J by 0 bases, leaving 10 bases between them. CDR3 DNA: TGTGCCAGCAGCGCCTCCCACAGCTCCTATAATTCACCCCTCCACTTT. This sequence encodes CASSASHSSYNSPLHF.